Below are 32 T cell receptor beta chains sequenced from a single sample in a study of T-cell reconstitution after alpha-beta-depleted transplantation in children. The TCRbeta library was prepared with unique molecular identifiers. TCRdb reanalysed the PCR reads using MiXCR and keeps one entry per CDR3 protein. The data hold about 980,000 distinct CDR3 sequences, with about 29% observed a single time. The sequenced sample was PBMCs, mostly from graft donor cells, obtained 360 days after TCRalphabeta/CD19-depleted stem cell transplant. The receptors come from a boy younger than two who had a stem cell transplant for SCID, so the T cells may come from the graft donor.

The chain joins TRBV20-1 to TRBJ2-1, with TRBD2 matching over 7 bases. The germline CDR1 and CDR2 sequences are DFQATT and SNEGSKA (reference sequence). The CDR3 sequence is 17 residues long. J lost 3 bases, V lost 5 bases, and 16 bases had no gene match. CDR3 nucleotides: TGCAGTGCTTCAGGACTAGTGGACCTCCTCTACTACAATGAGCAGTTCTTC. Protein: CSASGLVDLLYYNEQFF.

This clonotype was detected a few times. The V call is TRBV20-1, the J call TRBJ2-5; 10 nucleotides agree with TRBD1. Germline CDR1 and CDR2: DFQATT and SNEGSKA (reference sequence). The V and J ends lost 5 bases and 4 bases, in that order; junction bases with no gene match: 4. The CDR3 is made up of 13 amino acids. This CDR3 is CSAPGTGVETQYF. The CDR3 coding sequence is TGCAGTGCTCCCGGGACAGGGGTAGAGACCCAGTACTTC.

This clonotype appeared a few times. The chain employs TRBV12-3 or TRBV12-4 and TRBJ1-1; D perhaps matches TRBD1 (6 bases). The length of the CDR3 is 12 residues. The V and J ends lost 6 bases and 11 bases respectively, with 16 bases between them. The CDR3 DNA reads as TGTGCCAGCAGCATGGGGGGCCTTGGGGCTTTCTTT. It specifies CASSMGGLGAFF.

This chain links TRBV6-5 with TRBJ2-7, with 9 bases that match TRBD1. The V gene end was trimmed by 0 bases and the J gene end by 1 base; junction bases not matched to a gene: 4. The CDR3 runs to 16 residues. Germline CDR1 and CDR2: MNHEY and SVGAGI. In nucleotides, the CDR3 is TGTGCCAGCAGTTACTCGACAGGACAGGGGTCCTACGAGCAGTACTTC. Encoded protein: CASSYSTGQGSYEQYF.

The chain couples TRBV6-2 or TRBV6-3 to TRBJ2-1, with 9 positions matching TRBD2. CDR1 MNHEY and CDR2 SVGEGT come from the germline V gene. V dropped 2 bases and J dropped 4; count of bases not matched to a gene: 6. This CDR3 has 16 residues. For the CDR3, the DNA is TGTGCCAGCAGTTACGGTCGAGCGGGGGGTTACAATGAGCAGTTCTTC. Translating it yields CASSYGRAGGYNEQFF.

V gene TRBV9 combines with J gene TRBJ2-3; no clear D. This CDR3 comprises 14 residues. The V gene lost 2 bases and the J gene lost 0 bases, with 7 bases spanning the gap. The germline V gene encodes CDR1 SGDLS and CDR2 YYNGEE. CDR3 sequence (DNA): TGTGCCAGCAGCGTCAGCCCTAGCACAGATACGCAGTATTTT. Amino acid sequence: CASSVSPSTDTQYF.

Ten or more counts support this clonotype. The gene calls are TRBV12-3 or TRBV12-4 and TRBJ2-7; 7 nucleotides line up with TRBD1. V trimming: 5 bases; J trimming: 3 bases; junction bases outside the gene matches: 7. The CDR3 totals 14 residues. CDR3 sequence: CASSRQGQVYEQYF. In nucleotides, the CDR3 is TGTGCCAGCAGTAGACAGGGCCAGGTCTACGAGCAGTACTTC.

J is TRBJ2-1 and V is TRBV5-1; 13 nucleotides line up with TRBD2. Germline assignment: CDR1 SGHRS and CDR2 YFSETQ. The V gene end was trimmed by 4 bases and the J gene end by 4 bases; junction bases not matched to a gene: 5. CDR3 length equals 16 residues. The CDR3 nucleotides are TGCGCCAGCAGCATCGGACTAGCGGGGGCGTACAATGAGCAGTTCTTC. It specifies CASSIGLAGAYNEQFF.

This clonotype was detected a few times. The chain's CDR3 is CASTRLVTNEQFF. In DNA, the CDR3 is TGTGCCAGCACCCGACTAGTCACGAATGAGCAGTTCTTC. The rearrangement uses TRBV2 and TRBJ2-1, with a tentative D call TRBD2 (6 bases). In germline, CDR1 is SNHLY, CDR2 FYNNEI. The V gene lost 7 bases and the J gene lost 7 bases, with 14 bases spanning the gap. The CDR3 length is 13 residues.

This clonotype was counted a few times. This chain uses TRBV5-1 with TRBJ2-3; D possibly corresponds to TRBD2 (6 bases). V lost 0 bases, J lost 2 bases, and 13 bases lay in between. Germline CDR1 is SGHRS and CDR2 is YFSETQ. The CDR3 has 16 amino acids. CDR3 bases: TGCGCCAGCAGCTTGGCCGTTAGCGGAGACACAGATACGCAGTATTTT. Its translation: CASSLAVSGDTDTQYF.

This chain connects TRBV7-9 to TRBJ2-2, with D perhaps TRBD1 (6 bases). Germline CDR1 and CDR2: SEHNR and FQNEAQ (reference sequence). CDR3 length equals 15 residues. Trimming took 5 bases from V and 3 from J, leaving 13 bases between them. Here the CDR3 reads CASSPIQGDTGELFF. The CDR3 region has the DNA TGTGCCAGCAGCCCGATACAGGGCGACACCGGGGAGCTGTTTTTT.

The chain carries TRBV7-2 and TRBJ2-7, with 8 nucleotides matching TRBD2. V lost 4 bases to trimming and J lost 4 bases; unmatched junction nucleotides: 9. Germline loops: CDR1 SGHTA, CDR2 FQGNSA. The length of the CDR3 is 15 residues. The CDR3 here is CASSWGSGAEYEQYF. The CDR3 nucleotides read TGTGCCAGCAGCTGGGGTAGCGGGGCGGAATACGAGCAGTACTTC.

This clonotype was seen once. The chain has TRBV20-1 and TRBJ1-1, with D perhaps TRBD1 (6 bases). V dropped 2 bases and J dropped 6 bases, with 13 bases sitting between them. Germline V gene lookup returns CDR1 DFQATT and CDR2 SNEGSKA (reference sequence). The CDR3 totals 13 residues. In DNA form, the CDR3 reads TGCAGTGCTAGATTCCGGGGGCAACCTGAAGCTTTCTTT. Translating gives CSARFRGQPEAFF.

The table lists this clonotype with a few counts. The chain uses TRBV6-5 and TRBJ2-7, with TRBD1 matching over 7 bases. The CDR3 loop spans 14 amino acids. CDR1 MNHEY and CDR2 SVGAGI come from the germline V gene. J gave up 5 bases and V 3 bases, and 7 bases lay outside the gene matches. CDR3 residues: CASSYLGTDDEQYF. Written as DNA, the CDR3 is TGTGCCAGCAGTTATCTCGGGACAGACGACGAGCAGTACTTC.

The chain is built from TRBV4-1 and TRBJ1-1, with TRBD1 matching over 12 bases. This CDR3 region has 16 residues. Germline V lookup: CDR1 MGHRA, CDR2 YSYEKL. With V trimmed by 4 bases and J by 4 bases, 7 bases remained unmatched. The chain's CDR3 is CASSPRRGQGATEAFF. In DNA, the CDR3 is TGCGCCAGCAGCCCCCGCCGGGGACAGGGGGCCACTGAAGCTTTCTTT.

This clonotype was seen a few times. At one end the junction does not follow the germline gene, possibly because of a read error. The V gene is TRBV7-2, the J gene TRBJ2-1; TRBD2 aligns across 10 bases. Germline V lookup: CDR1 SGHTA, CDR2 FQGNSA. This CDR3 contains 15 residues. The CDR3 sequence: CASNLAGGSYNEQFF. DNA of the CDR3: TGTGCCAGCAACTTAGCGGGGGGCTCCTACAATGAGCAGTTCTTC.

The rearrangement links TRBV5-1 to TRBJ2-1; D gene uncertain. The CDR3 runs 16 residues. V lost 2 bases and J 3 bases, leaving 15 bases between the germline ends. Germline values: CDR1 SGHRS, CDR2 YFSETQ. The CDR3 bases are TGCGCCAGCAGCTTAAGAAGGGTTCTAGGCTACAATGAGCAGTTCTTC. Translating it yields CASSLRRVLGYNEQFF.

The chain recombines TRBV7-9 with TRBJ1-1, with D possibly matching TRBD1 (6 bases). CDR3 length equals 14 residues. V lost 7 bases to trimming and J lost 5 bases, with 17 bases between them. Germline V CDR1 and CDR2: SEHNR, FQNEAQ (reference sequence). CDR3 nucleotides: TGTGCCAGCACTGCAGGGGCGGGGCTTACTGAAGCTTTCTTT. Amino acid sequence: CASTAGAGLTEAFF.

CDR3 DNA sequence: TGCGCCAGCACCTTTGCGGGGCAGCTCAATCAGCCCCAGCATTTT. It translates to CASTFAGQLNQPQHF. This chain connects TRBV5-1 to TRBJ1-5; a weak D match, TRBD1 (5 bases). The V end was cut by 6 bases, the J end by 3 bases, with 16 bases between. Germline V gene data show CDR1 as SGHRS and CDR2 as YFSETQ. This CDR3 region has 15 residues.

The chain combines TRBV12-3 or TRBV12-4 with TRBJ2-1, with 9 positions matching TRBD2. The CDR3 runs to 18 residues. With V trimmed by 3 bases and J by 3 bases, 12 bases remained unmatched. The CDR3 sequence: CASSFYGGGANLYNEQFF. Written as DNA, the CDR3 is TGTGCCAGCAGTTTTTATGGCGGGGGGGCGAATCTCTACAATGAGCAGTTCTTC.

The chain combines TRBV18 with TRBJ2-1; 9 bases line up with TRBD2. The CDR3 length is 15 residues. The V segment lost 8 bases and the J segment 1 base; nucleotides outside the gene matches: 6. CDR1 is KGHSH, CDR2 LQKENI, per germline. CDR3 amino acids: CASDVLAGSYNEQFF. Written as DNA, the CDR3 is TGTGCCAGCGATGTCCTAGCGGGGTCCTACAATGAGCAGTTCTTC.

V gene TRBV24-1 combines with J gene TRBJ1-5; D not resolved. This CDR3 spans 14 amino acids. Trimming took 5 bases from V and 2 from J, leaving 9 bases between them. Germline V CDR1 and CDR2: KGHDR, SFDVKD. The CDR3 nucleotides are TGTGCCACCAGTGGGACGGGCGGCAATCAGCCCCAGCATTTT. Translation gives CATSGTGGNQPQHF.

V usage is TRBV6-2 or TRBV6-3 and J usage is TRBJ2-7; D not certain. Germline loops: CDR1 MNHEY, CDR2 SVGEGT. This CDR3 has 14 amino acids. The V end was cut by 4 bases, the J end by 0 bases, with 10 bases between. The CDR3 sequence: CASSFNSFSYEQYF. The CDR3 DNA is TGTGCCAGCAGTTTTAACAGCTTCTCCTACGAGCAGTACTTC.

V gene TRBV27 combines with J gene TRBJ2-5; D gene unclear. In germline, CDR1 is MNHEY, CDR2 SMNVEV (reference sequence). Between the trimmed V and J ends, which lost 6 bases and 3 bases, there was a span of 11 bases. The CDR3 contains 13 residues. In nucleotides, the CDR3 is TGTGCCAGCAGCCTACGACCTAAAGAGACCCAGTACTTC. This gives the protein CASSLRPKETQYF.

CDR3 residues: CASSPRASGGPRRETQYF. CDR3 DNA: TGTGCCAGCAGCCCTCGGGCTAGCGGGGGGCCTAGGAGAGAGACCCAGTACTTC. The chain is built from TRBV11-2 and TRBJ2-5; 11 bases match TRBD2. After removal of 5 bases from V and 4 bases from J, the junction contained 15 bases not matched to a gene. Germline assignment: CDR1 SGHAT and CDR2 FQNNGV. The CDR3 is 18 amino acids.

The sample holds a few counts of this clonotype. V is TRBV3-1 and J is TRBJ2-5, with a tentative D call TRBD2 (6 bases). V was shortened by 4 bases and J by 9 bases, with 24 bases between the two germline ends. CDR1 LGHDT and CDR2 YNNKEL come from the germline V gene (reference sequence). This CDR3 spans 16 amino acids. The CDR3 nucleotides are TGTGCCAGCAGCCTCAATCCACCCACTAGCCCGGGGGCCCAGTACTTC. This translates into CASSLNPPTSPGAQYF.

This clonotype has just a few counts. CDR3: CAISEFDRAYGYTF. The DNA of the CDR3 is TGTGCCATCAGTGAGTTTGACCGGGCCTATGGCTACACCTTC. The chain has TRBV10-3 and TRBJ1-2; D remains ambiguous. V was pared by 1 base and J by 4 bases, with 10 bases between. The CDR3 covers 14 residues. Germline loops: CDR1 ENHRY, CDR2 SYGVKD.

J is TRBJ1-1 and V is TRBV6-5; tentative D call: TRBD1 (6 bases). V dropped 0 bases and J dropped 0 bases, with 8 bases sitting between them. CDR3 length equals 15 residues. Germline V gene data show CDR1 as MNHEY and CDR2 as SVGAGI. CDR3 sequence reads: CASSYSSGVNTEAFF. The CDR3 bases are TGTGCCAGCAGTTACTCGTCAGGGGTGAACACTGAAGCTTTCTTT.

This clonotype was seen at least ten times. For the CDR3, the DNA is TGTGCCAGCAGCCCGAAGTATCAGCCCCAGCATTTT. This translates into CASSPKYQPQHF. The V call is TRBV12-3 or TRBV12-4, the J call TRBJ1-5; D gene uncertain. This CDR3 spans 12 amino acids. Trimming shortened V by 6 bases and J by 5 bases, and 8 bases separated the two germline ends.

This clonotype has only a few counts. CDR3 residues: CASRRSRGGELFF. In DNA, the CDR3 is TGTGCCAGCAGACGTTCGCGAGGCGGGGAGCTGTTTTTT. The chain carries TRBV7-6 and TRBJ2-2; D remains ambiguous. The germline CDR1 and CDR2 sequences are SGHVS and FNYEAQ. This CDR3 region has 13 residues. Trimming removed 6 bases from V and 7 bases from J, with 12 bases in between.

J is TRBJ2-7 and V is TRBV20-1; D gene unclear. From germline, CDR1 is DFQATT and CDR2 SNEGSKA (reference sequence). The CDR3 runs to 16 residues. V lost 3 bases and J 0 bases, leaving 18 bases between the germline ends. CDR3 region: CSASDILRMSSYEQYF. CDR3 nucleotide sequence: TGCAGTGCTAGTGATATTCTGCGGATGTCCTCCTACGAGCAGTACTTC.

This clonotype was observed a single time. J is TRBJ2-3 and V is TRBV12-3 or TRBV12-4; no reliable D call. Trimming stripped 3 bases from V and 3 bases from J, with 7 bases between. The CDR3 consists of 13 residues. Here the CDR3 reads CASSFFTTDTQYF. CDR3 DNA: TGTGCCAGCAGTTTTTTTACTACAGATACGCAGTATTTT.